This T cell receptor (beta chain) was found in a study of beta chain features in type 1 diabetes. On the study more broadly: Cell yields, gender and age were comparable in patients and healthy donors. Study results and caveats: Naive, central memory and Treg TCRB repertoires seemed to resemble each other more closely in patients than they did in healthy donors.

The entirety of the isolated RNA underwent reverse transcription, so expressed TCRB transcripts were sequenced. The method was immunoSEQ multiplex PCR; TCRdb's version includes in-frame clones alone and lacks a portion of them. This table has 20,000 to 25,000 clones, over 60% appearing once. The CDR3 runs 13 residues. Germline V CDR1 and CDR2: MNHEY, SVGAGI. With V trimmed by 8 bases and J by 5 bases, 7 bases remained unmatched. By sample share, this clone is medium-sized. Its antigen is undetermined. The rearrangement links TRBV6-5 to TRBJ2-5; 8 bases are a match to TRBD1. What was sequenced was Tregs from blood. The receptor's source is a woman between 40 and 55 years old in good health. The CDR3 region is CASRNRGAETQYF. The CDR3 nucleotides are TGTGCCAGCCGGAACAGGGGGGCTGAGACCCAGTACTTC.